The rows below give T cell receptor beta chains drawn from one sample of a study of shared clonotypes between healthy human individuals. The table came from immunoSEQ multiplex PCR; TCRdb's copy has only in-frame clones and leaves some out. The sample carries some 2.1 million clones, approximately 94% recorded once. The source material was naive CD8+ T cells sorted from blood. The receptors come from a man aged 18 to 29 in good health. CDR3s include the opening cysteine and the closing phenylalanine or tryptophan. D genes are given only for firm matches. Rows may omit the clone size; those that give it use once, few, many or a size class.

abundance: once; d_gene: TRBD1; j_gene: TRBJ2-7; v_gene: TRBV7-8; CDR3nt: TGTGCCAGCAGCTTCGGGACAGGGAGTGAGGAGCAGTACTTC; CDR3aa: CASSFGTGSEEQYF
abundance: once; d_gene: NA; j_gene: TRBJ2-7; v_gene: TRBV6-6; CDR3nt: TGTGCCAGCAGTTACGATCCCGGGTCCTACGAGCAGTACTTC; CDR3aa: CASSYDPGSYEQYF
abundance: NA; d_gene: NA; j_gene: TRBJ2-1; v_gene: TRBV7-3; CDR3nt: TGTGCCAGCAGCTTAGAAGGGACCACGCCCTACAATGAGCAGTTCTTC; CDR3aa: CASSLEGTTPYNEQFF
abundance: NA; d_gene: NA; j_gene: TRBJ2-7; v_gene: TRBV5-4; CDR3nt: TGTGCCAGCAGCTTATGGGAGCGGGTAAATTTCGACGAGCAGTACTTC; CDR3aa: CASSLWERVNFDEQYF
abundance: NA; d_gene: NA; j_gene: TRBJ2-5; v_gene: TRBV27; CDR3nt: TGTGCCAGCAGTGGGTACCGCGGGGACCAAGAGACCCAGTACTTC; CDR3aa: CASSGYRGDQETQYF
abundance: NA; d_gene: NA; j_gene: TRBJ2-7; v_gene: TRBV5-4; CDR3nt: TGTGCCAGCAGCACAGGGACGGTGGACTACGAGCAGTACTTC; CDR3aa: CASSTGTVDYEQYF
abundance: NA; d_gene: NA; j_gene: TRBJ1-1; v_gene: TRBV29-1; CDR3nt: TGCAGCGTTGTCGCATTGGAAAGCACTGAAGCTTTCTTT; CDR3aa: CSVVALESTEAFF
abundance: NA; d_gene: NA; j_gene: TRBJ2-7; v_gene: TRBV11-2; CDR3nt: TGTGCCAGCAGCGTGTCGGGGCCCCCCTACGAGCAGTACTTC; CDR3aa: CASSVSGPPYEQYF
abundance: NA; d_gene: TRBD2; j_gene: TRBJ2-1; v_gene: TRBV18; CDR3nt: TGTGCCAGCTCAGTGGCTAGCGGGTCCTACAATGAGCAGTTCTTC; CDR3aa: CASSVASGSYNEQFF
abundance: NA; d_gene: NA; j_gene: TRBJ2-5; v_gene: TRBV4-1; CDR3nt: TGCGCCAGCAGCCAAGATAGAGGGGAGACCCAGTACTTC; CDR3aa: CASSQDRGETQYF
abundance: NA; d_gene: NA; j_gene: TRBJ2-1; v_gene: TRBV11-2; CDR3nt: TGTGCCAGCAGCTTCTCTAGCGAATACAATGAGCAGTTCTTC; CDR3aa: CASSFSSEYNEQFF
abundance: NA; d_gene: NA; j_gene: TRBJ2-5; v_gene: TRBV27; CDR3nt: TGTGCCAGCAGTTTAACCCTAGGGGAGACCCAGTACTTC; CDR3aa: CASSLTLGETQYF
abundance: NA; d_gene: NA; j_gene: TRBJ2-5; v_gene: TRBV30; CDR3nt: TGTGCCTGGAGTGTAGACGAGACCCAGTACTTC; CDR3aa: CAWSVDETQYF
abundance: once; d_gene: NA; j_gene: TRBJ2-7; v_gene: TRBV20-1; CDR3nt: TGCAGTATAGGGGCAGGGCACGAGCAGTACTTC; CDR3aa: CSIGAGHEQYF
abundance: NA; d_gene: NA; j_gene: TRBJ1-6; v_gene: TRBV5-1; CDR3nt: TGCGCCAGCAGCTTGGAATGGCAGGGAGTTAATTCACCCCTCCACTTT; CDR3aa: CASSLEWQGVNSPLHF
abundance: NA; d_gene: NA; j_gene: TRBJ2-7; v_gene: TRBV5-8; CDR3nt: TGTGCCAGCGAATTCTTGACGGCCTACGAGCAGTACTTC; CDR3aa: CASEFLTAYEQYF
abundance: NA; d_gene: NA; j_gene: TRBJ2-7; v_gene: TRBV27; CDR3nt: TGTGCCAGCAGGACAACAGGGTACGAGCAGTACTTC; CDR3aa: CASRTTGYEQYF
abundance: NA; d_gene: NA; j_gene: TRBJ2-1; v_gene: TRBV30; CDR3nt: TGTGCCTGGAGCAGGGCGTCCTACAATGAGCAGTTCTTC; CDR3aa: CAWSRASYNEQFF
abundance: once; d_gene: NA; j_gene: TRBJ1-1; v_gene: TRBV5-5; CDR3nt: TGTGCCAGTACTCTGTTGAACACTGAAGCTTTCTTT; CDR3aa: CASTLLNTEAFF
abundance: once; d_gene: NA; j_gene: TRBJ2-7; v_gene: TRBV7-9; CDR3nt: TGTGCCAGCAGCGCCAACAGGGACCTTGGGGAGCAGTACTTC; CDR3aa: CASSANRDLGEQYF
abundance: NA; d_gene: TRBD2; j_gene: TRBJ2-7; v_gene: TRBV9; CDR3nt: TGTGCCAGCAGCGTAGATGGCGGGGGGGCACGGGAGCAGTACTTC; CDR3aa: CASSVDGGGAREQYF
abundance: NA; d_gene: NA; j_gene: TRBJ2-7; v_gene: TRBV4-1; CDR3nt: TGCGCCAGCAGCCAGTTCTTCCAGGGTGCCTACGAGCAGTACTTC; CDR3aa: CASSQFFQGAYEQYF
abundance: NA; d_gene: TRBD1; j_gene: TRBJ1-5; v_gene: TRBV10-3; CDR3nt: TGTGCCATCAGTGAGTCAGGGCCCGGGACAGGGAACAATCAGCCCCAGCATTTT; CDR3aa: CAISESGPGTGNNQPQHF
abundance: NA; d_gene: NA; j_gene: TRBJ2-3; v_gene: TRBV4-1; CDR3nt: TGCGCCAGCAGCCAAACGGCGGGGGCACGAACAGATACGCAGTATTTT; CDR3aa: CASSQTAGARTDTQYF
abundance: NA; d_gene: NA; j_gene: TRBJ2-3; v_gene: TRBV21-1; CDR3nt: TGTGCCAGCAGCAAAGCCTGGACAGTCGGGAGCGCAGATACGCAGTATTTT; CDR3aa: CASSKAWTVGSADTQYF
abundance: once; d_gene: NA; j_gene: TRBJ2-7; v_gene: TRBV6-5; CDR3nt: TGTGCCAGCAGTATAGCAGGTCCCTACGAGCAGTACTTC; CDR3aa: CASSIAGPYEQYF
abundance: NA; d_gene: NA; j_gene: TRBJ2-5; v_gene: TRBV11-2; CDR3nt: TGTGCCAGCAGCTTAGGGCTAGCCTTCCGGGAGACCCAGTACTTC; CDR3aa: CASSLGLAFRETQYF
abundance: NA; d_gene: NA; j_gene: TRBJ2-7; v_gene: TRBV27; CDR3nt: TGTGCCAGCAGTGAACTCGACAGGTGGGCCTACGAGCAGTACTTC; CDR3aa: CASSELDRWAYEQYF
abundance: NA; d_gene: NA; j_gene: TRBJ1-4; v_gene: TRBV6-5; CDR3nt: TGTGCCAGCAGTCAAGGGGAAAAACTGTTTTTT; CDR3aa: CASSQGEKLFF
abundance: NA; d_gene: NA; j_gene: TRBJ2-1; v_gene: TRBV5-5; CDR3nt: TGTGCCAGCAGCCTCGGACTTTACAATGAGCAGTTCTTC; CDR3aa: CASSLGLYNEQFF
abundance: NA; d_gene: NA; j_gene: TRBJ2-5; v_gene: TRBV6-5; CDR3nt: TGTGCAACCGGGGTAGCGGCCTTCCAAGAGACCCAGTACTTC; CDR3aa: CATGVAAFQETQYF
abundance: NA; d_gene: NA; j_gene: TRBJ1-5; v_gene: TRBV28; CDR3nt: TGTGCCAGCAGAGTTTCCCTATCCAGACAGCCCCAGCATTTT; CDR3aa: CASRVSLSRQPQHF
abundance: NA; d_gene: TRBD1; j_gene: TRBJ1-2; v_gene: TRBV6-5; CDR3nt: TGTGCCAGCAGTTACGTGACAGGGGGCGATGGCTACACCTTC; CDR3aa: CASSYVTGGDGYTF
abundance: NA; d_gene: NA; j_gene: TRBJ1-6; v_gene: TRBV4-1; CDR3nt: TGCGCCAGCAGCCAAGCAGCCAGCTCCTATAATTCACCCCTCCACTTT; CDR3aa: CASSQAASSYNSPLHF
abundance: NA; d_gene: TRBD1; j_gene: TRBJ2-7; v_gene: TRBV6-5; CDR3nt: TGTGCCAGCAGTTACTCGACGGGACAGGTATCCTACGAGCAGTACTTC; CDR3aa: CASSYSTGQVSYEQYF
abundance: NA; d_gene: NA; j_gene: TRBJ1-1; v_gene: TRBV27; CDR3nt: TGTGCCAGCAGTCCTTACTGGGTCAACACTGAAGCTTTCTTT; CDR3aa: CASSPYWVNTEAFF
abundance: once; d_gene: TRBD2; j_gene: TRBJ2-7; v_gene: TRBV4-2; CDR3nt: TGTGCCAGCAGCCAAGAGGGGAGGGGCTGGTCCTACGAGCAGTACTTC; CDR3aa: CASSQEGRGWSYEQYF
abundance: few; d_gene: NA; j_gene: TRBJ1-1; v_gene: TRBV9; CDR3nt: TGTGCCAGCAGCGTCAGGGACATGAACACTGAAGCTTTCTTT; CDR3aa: CASSVRDMNTEAFF
abundance: NA; d_gene: TRBD1; j_gene: TRBJ2-7; v_gene: TRBV5-6; CDR3nt: TGTGCCAGCAATCCGCCCCCCGGGACAGGGCTCTCCTACGAGCAGTACTTC; CDR3aa: CASNPPPGTGLSYEQYF
abundance: NA; d_gene: TRBD1; j_gene: TRBJ1-5; v_gene: TRBV19; CDR3nt: TGTGCCAGTAAGGGGGCATTAGCTCAGCCCCAGCATTTT; CDR3aa: CASKGALAQPQHF
abundance: NA; d_gene: NA; j_gene: TRBJ2-1; v_gene: TRBV14; CDR3nt: TGTGCCAGCAGCCAAGATCTGTGGGGCTCCTACAATGAGCAGTTCTTC; CDR3aa: CASSQDLWGSYNEQFF